The 21 T cell receptor beta chains below were found in one sample sequenced in a study of cytomegalovirus exposure and HLA in healthy donors. The PCR had 60 Vbeta and 13 Jbeta primers. Produced via immunoSEQ multiplex PCR; TCRdb's table is partial and in-frame only. This table holds about 93,000 clones, about 79% found once. Sequenced material: PBMCs. The receptors come from a man in his forties or fifties in good health and CMV-seronegative.

This clone is a singleton in its sample. The rearrangement links TRBV19 to TRBJ2-1, with D hard to call. V lost 8 bases and J 10 bases, leaving 12 bases between the germline ends. CDR3 length: 11 amino acids. CDR1 is LNHDA, CDR2 SQIVND, per germline (reference sequence). CDR3 region: CASAVTQEQFF. Here the CDR3 DNA reads TGTGCCAGTGCCGTGACACAAGAGCAGTTCTTC.

CDR3 loop: CASSPKRTSGMGRQETQYF. CDR3 bases: TGTGCCAGCAGTCCAAAAAGGACTAGCGGGATGGGGCGCCAAGAGACCCAGTACTTC. The gene calls are TRBV28 and TRBJ2-5; 12 nucleotides line up with TRBD2. Germline lookup yields CDR1 MDHEN and CDR2 SYDVKM. Germline trimming cut 5 bases from V and 1 base from J; bases unmatched to any gene: 14. The CDR3 is 19 residues long.

This clone was detected only once. The chain combines TRBV27 with TRBJ2-7, with D possibly matching TRBD2 (6 bases). V lost 2 bases to trimming and J lost 4 bases, with 18 bases between them. Germline assignment: CDR1 MNHEY and CDR2 SMNVEV (reference sequence). The CDR3 consists of 16 residues. The DNA for the CDR3 is TGTGCCAGCAGTTTAAGCGGGCAGGGCAACCCTTACGAGCAGTACTTC. Translation: CASSLSGQGNPYEQYF.

This clone was seen a handful of times. V usage is TRBV7-2 and J usage is TRBJ2-1; TRBD2 matches 7 bases. Germline loops: CDR1 SGHTA, CDR2 FQGNSA. V trimming: 2 bases; J trimming: 0 bases; junction bases outside the gene matches: 4. The CDR3 sequence is 16 residues long. This CDR3 reads CASSLRGGSSYNEQFF. The CDR3 bases are TGTGCCAGCAGCTTACGGGGAGGGAGCTCCTACAATGAGCAGTTCTTC. The variable domain in full, completed from reference TRBV7-2 and TRBJ2-1, reads GAGVSQSPSNKVTEKGKDVELRCDPISGHTALYWYRQSLGQGLEFLIYFQGNSAPDKSGLPSDRFSAERTGGSVSTLTIQRTQQEDSAVYLCASSLRGGSSYNEQFFGPGTRLTVL.

The CDR3 bases are TGTGCCAGCAGTTCCCCACACGACAGGGACTCCTACGAGCAGTACTTC. Its translation: CASSSPHDRDSYEQYF. This chain joins TRBV28 and TRBJ2-7; 7 bases map to TRBD1. V dropped 4 bases and J dropped 0; count of bases not matched to a gene: 9. Germline lookup yields CDR1 MDHEN and CDR2 SYDVKM. CDR3 length: 16 amino acids.

The chain joins TRBV7-3 to TRBJ2-5, with a possible D match to TRBD2 (5 bases). The CDR3 is 14 amino acids. V gave up 5 bases and J gave up 5 bases, with 15 bases separating them. In germline, CDR1 is SGHTA, CDR2 FQGTGA. CDR3 region: CASSEGQHGETQYF. The CDR3 DNA follows: TGTGCCAGCAGCGAGGGTCAACATGGGGAGACCCAGTACTTC.

The rearrangement joins TRBV28 to TRBJ1-1; 7 bases are shared with TRBD1. J gave up 1 base and V 5 bases, and 10 bases lay outside the gene matches. Germline CDR1 MDHEN, CDR2 SYDVKM. The CDR3 is 16 residues long. CDR3 region: CASSRAVTGTNTEAFF. Here the CDR3 DNA reads TGTGCCAGCAGTCGAGCTGTGACAGGGACGAACACTGAAGCTTTCTTT. Variable domain in full (rest from reference TRBV28 and TRBJ1-1): DVKVTQSSRYLVKRTGEKVFLECVQDMDHENMFWYRQDPGLGLRLIYFSYDVKMKEKGDIPEGYSVSREKKERFSLILESASTNQTSMYLCASSRAVTGTNTEAFFGQGTRLTVV.

This clone was observed a single time. This chain uses TRBV11-3 with TRBJ2-5; D might be TRBD2 (7 bases). V was pared by 6 bases and J by 2 bases, with 16 bases between. CDR3 length: 15 amino acids. CDR1 is SGHNT, CDR2 YENEEA, per germline. CDR3 nucleotides: TGTGCCAGCAGGCCGGGGGGCAGGCTTCAAGAGACCCAGTACTTC. Translation: CASRPGGRLQETQYF.

This chain links TRBV28 with TRBJ2-1; 12 nucleotides line up with TRBD2. Per germline, CDR1 MDHEN and CDR2 SYDVKM. V lost 3 bases and J lost 0; bases outside the gene matches: 15. This CDR3 region has 21 residues. The DNA of the CDR3 is TGTGCCAGCAGTTTTCCTCCGGGACTAGCGGGTGGGGGAAGCTCCTACAATGAGCAGTTCTTC. Translated: CASSFPPGLAGGGSSYNEQFF.

This rearrangement joins TRBV21-1 to TRBJ2-2; no check of the table's D call, TRBD1, against the DNA was made. TRBV21-1 is a listed pseudogene. The CDR3 is made up of 17 amino acids. For the CDR3, the DNA is TGTGCCAGCAGCAATGACCCGCAGGGGGCATATCACGGGGAGCTGTTTTTT. Amino acids: CASSNDPQGAYHGELFF.

This clone occurred once. The genes are TRBV5-4 and TRBJ2-1; TRBD2 aligns across 9 bases. Germline V gene lookup returns CDR1 SGHNT and CDR2 YYREEE (reference sequence). CDR3 length: 15 amino acids. With V trimmed by 4 bases and J by 4 bases, 6 bases remained unmatched. The CDR3 coding sequence is TGTGCCAGCAGCGGCGGACTAGCGAGGTACAATGAGCAGTTCTTC. This codes for CASSGGLARYNEQFF.

J is TRBJ2-1 and V is TRBV29-1, with 9 bases aligning to TRBD2. V trimming: 4 bases; J trimming: 2 bases; junction bases outside the gene matches: 3. The CDR3 extends over 14 amino acids. Germline CDR1 and CDR2: SQVTM and ANQGSEA. The DNA of the CDR3 is TGCAGCGTTGGGCCTAGCGGGACCTACAATGAGCAGTTCTTC. Amino acids: CSVGPSGTYNEQFF.

DNA of the CDR3: TGCGCCAGCAGCGGACTGGGGGGGGCAGATACGCAGTATTTT. Its translation: CASSGLGGADTQYF. This sequence joins TRBV5-1 and TRBJ2-3, with 7 nucleotides matching TRBD2. Trimming cost V 4 bases and J 4 bases; bases outside gene matches: 6. The CDR3 runs to 14 residues. Germline loops: CDR1 SGHRS, CDR2 YFSETQ. Looking up the rest from reference TRBV5-1 and TRBJ2-3 gives the full variable domain: KAGVTQTPRYLIKTRGQQVTLSCSPISGHRSVSWYQQTPGQGLQFLFEYFSETQRNKGNFPGRFSGRQFSNSRSEMNVSTLELGDSALYLCASSGLGGADTQYFGPGTRLTVL.

The chain joins TRBV5-1 to TRBJ2-1; 9 nucleotides match TRBD2. V lost 4 bases and J lost 4; bases outside the gene matches: 15. Germline lookup yields CDR1 SGHRS and CDR2 YFSETQ. CDR3 length: 18 amino acids. The CDR3 DNA is TGCGCCAGCAGCATACCCGGTGTAGCGGGAGCGACGTACAATGAGCAGTTCTTC. Protein sequence: CASSIPGVAGATYNEQFF. The whole variable domain, filled in from reference TRBV5-1 and TRBJ2-1, reads KAGVTQTPRYLIKTRGQQVTLSCSPISGHRSVSWYQQTPGQGLQFLFEYFSETQRNKGNFPGRFSGRQFSNSRSEMNVSTLELGDSALYLCASSIPGVAGATYNEQFFGPGTRLTVL.

The DNA for the CDR3 is TGTGCCAGCTCCCCTGTGGGGGGGAGCACAGATACGCAGTATTTT. It encodes CASSPVGGSTDTQYF. V gene TRBV18 combines with J gene TRBJ2-3; 7 positions match TRBD2. CDR3 length equals 15 residues. Germline loops: CDR1 KGHSH, CDR2 LQKENI. V was pared by 6 bases and J by 0 bases, with 6 bases of the junction left unmatched.

The V gene is TRBV15, the J gene TRBJ2-3; 12 nucleotides align to TRBD2. In germline, CDR1 is LNHNV, CDR2 YYDKDF (reference sequence). V was pared by 1 base and J by 6 bases, with 8 bases of the junction left unmatched. The length of the CDR3 is 17 residues. In DNA, the CDR3 is TGTGCCACCAGCAGAGGACTAGCGGGAGTCGGGCTGGATACGCAGTATTTT. This encodes CATSRGLAGVGLDTQYF.

The CDR3 DNA reads as TGTGCCAGCAGTTCGGTACGGTACGAGCAGTACTTC. Translating it yields CASSSVRYEQYF. The genes are TRBV6-5 and TRBJ2-7; D remains ambiguous. This CDR3 is built from 12 residues. The germline gives CDR1 MNHEY, CDR2 SVGAGI. V was clipped by 4 bases and J by 4 bases, with 8 bases between them.

A few counts support this clone. The gene calls are TRBV7-8 and TRBJ1-5; TRBD1 aligns across 8 bases. The trim removed 5 bases at V and 7 bases at J, leaving 10 bases unmatched. Per the germline V gene, CDR1 is SGHVS and CDR2 is FQNEAQ. The CDR3 loop spans 15 amino acids. CDR3 DNA sequence: TGTGCCAGCAGCCCGGTCAGGGGGCGAGGACAGCCCCAGCATTTT. Amino acids: CASSPVRGRGQPQHF.

V usage is TRBV7-3 and J usage is TRBJ2-1, with D perhaps TRBD2 (5 bases). The CDR3 has 14 amino acids. CDR1 SGHTA and CDR2 FQGTGA come from the germline V gene. V lost 3 bases and J lost 9, with 15 bases in between. CDR3 DNA: TGTGCCAGCAGCTTGGGAGAGGGCCGGGTTGAGCAGTTCTTC. Translating gives CASSLGEGRVEQFF.

As to this clone: One junction end disagrees with the germline gene, perhaps due to a read error. CDR3 in amino acids: CASSLGGRGDTQYF. CDR3 DNA: TGTGCTAGCAGCTTGGGGGGACGGGGAGATACGCAGTATTTT. The V gene is TRBV7-7, the J gene TRBJ2-3, with D perhaps matching TRBD2 (6 bases). The CDR3 is 14 residues long. The germline V gene encodes CDR1 SSHAT and CDR2 FNYEAQ (reference sequence).

The chain links TRBV5-1 to TRBJ2-7, with TRBD2 matching over 9 bases. From germline, CDR1 is SGHRS and CDR2 YFSETQ. The CDR3 runs 14 residues. V lost 4 bases, J lost 7 bases, and 9 bases stayed unmatched. CDR3 bases: TGCGCCAGCAGCGTAACTAGCGGGCCCCGGGAGCAGTACTTC. Translating it yields CASSVTSGPREQYF.